The source of this TCR beta chain is a study of T-cell memory formation after mild COVID-19. Points from the study as a whole: Whether second-wave clones peaking at day 37 were SARS-CoV-2 specific went unconfirmed.

Trimming cost V 0 bases and J 0 bases, with 14 bases left between them. The CDR3 totals 17 residues. The germline gives CDR1 SNHLY, CDR2 FYNNEI. This clonotype showed up just a few times. The target antigen is unknown. Each CDR3 protein is one row after TCRdb ran MiXCR on the 5' RACE reads. There are around 300,000 distinct CDR3 sequences in the sample; roughly 18% occur only once, and roughly 23% lies in the top ten. The chain has TRBV2 and TRBJ1-2; D may be TRBD1 (5 bases). This sequence was found in a man in his late teens or twenties who had mild COVID-19 (a few samples of this study predate the infection). Cell type and time point are not known. Sample: PBMCs or a T cell subset sorted from them (not recorded which). The CDR3 coding sequence is TGTGCCAGCAGTGAAGCTGCCCGGGGGAGCGCTAACTATGGCTACACCTTC. This codes for CASSEAARGSANYGYTF. Complete variable domain (other parts from reference TRBV2 and TRBJ1-2): EPEVTQTPSHQVTQMGQEVILRCVPISNHLYFYWYRQILGQKVEFLVSFYNNEISEKSEIFDDQFSVERPDGSNFTLKIRSTKLEDSAMYFCASSEAARGSANYGYTFGSGTRLTVV.